The clone carrying this TCR beta chain was seen only a few times. Peripheral blood genomic DNA, not sorted cells or RNA, was the template. This entry comes from a study of T cell repertoires in aging, cancer and after chemotherapy. Study-wide context: Chronic lymphocytic leukemia patients on fludarabine- or bendamustine-based regimens gave paired samples before and after chemotherapy.

Rearranged V-D-J TRB sequences were amplified with a mixed TRB-A/B primer pool. TCRdb re-analysed the multiplex PCR reads in MiXCR, keeping a single row per CDR3 protein. The data contain under 7,000 distinct CDR3 sequences, 21% of them singletons. V lost 5 bases to trimming and J lost 7 bases, with 18 bases between them. This CDR3 spans 15 amino acids. Germline CDR1 SEHNR, CDR2 FQNEAQ (reference sequence). This rearrangement joins TRBV7-9 to TRBJ2-1, with D perhaps TRBD1 (6 bases). The sequence was collected from a human donor with a blood cancer. Sequenced: blood. CDR3 in DNA: TGTGCCAGCAGCAACATGGGACAACCTAAAAATGAGCAGTTCTTC. Amino acid sequence: CASSNMGQPKNEQFF.